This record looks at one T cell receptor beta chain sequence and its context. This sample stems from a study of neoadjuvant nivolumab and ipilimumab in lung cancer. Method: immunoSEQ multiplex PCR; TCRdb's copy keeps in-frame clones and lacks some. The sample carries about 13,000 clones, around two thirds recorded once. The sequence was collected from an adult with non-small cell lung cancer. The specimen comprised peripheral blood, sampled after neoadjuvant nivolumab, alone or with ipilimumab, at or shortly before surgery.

The DNA for the CDR3 is TGTGCCATCAGTGAAAGGGATACGCAGTATTTT. Translation: CAISERDTQYF. V is TRBV10-3 and J is TRBJ2-3; D is uncertain. CDR3 size: 11 residues. V was pared by 3 bases and J by 6 bases, with 4 bases between. CDR1 is ENHRY and CDR2 is SYGVKD in the germline V gene.